Shown below are 5 T cell receptor beta chains from a single sample sequenced in a study of T cell responses to AZD1222 COVID-19 vaccine. Here immunoSEQ multiplex PCR was the method, and the copy in TCRdb shows in-frame clones only, minus some. The sample holds about 150,000 clones, over 80% seen once. This specimen consisted of peripheral blood, obtained 28 days after the second AZD1222 dose. The source of these receptors is an adult who received the AZD1222 COVID-19 vaccine.

The chain uses TRBV28 and TRBJ1-6; TRBD1 agrees at 8 bases. The germline V gene has CDR1 MDHEN and CDR2 SYDVKM. Trimming removed 5 bases from V and 5 bases from J; junction bases left unmatched: 8. The CDR3 is made up of 16 amino acids. The CDR3: CASSPDRAAHNSPLHF. The CDR3 nucleotides read TGTGCCAGCAGTCCGGACAGGGCAGCGCATAATTCACCCCTCCACTTT.

V gene TRBV5-1 combines with J gene TRBJ2-7; no reliable D call. CDR1 and CDR2 from the germline V gene are SGHRS and YFSETQ. Trimming stripped 0 bases from V and 1 base from J, with 8 bases between. The CDR3 covers 14 residues. The CDR3, as DNA: TGCGCCAGCAGCTTGGAACAGCTATCCTACGAGCAGTACTTC. As protein: CASSLEQLSYEQYF.

This chain connects TRBV20-1 to TRBJ1-1, with D possibly being TRBD1 (5 bases). The CDR3 is made up of 11 amino acids. Germline CDR1 and CDR2: DFQATT and SNEGSKA (reference sequence). Trimming left V 5 bases short and J 1 base short, with 5 bases between. The CDR3 spells CSAGGNTEAFF. The CDR3 nucleotides read TGCAGTGCTGGGGGGAACACTGAAGCTTTCTTT.

CDR3 in DNA: TGTGCCAGCAGCGCCGGGGGGGACAATCAGCCCCAGCATTTT. Amino acids: CASSAGGDNQPQHF. The chain links TRBV5-5 to TRBJ1-5, with D maybe TRBD1 (5 bases). The germline gives CDR1 SGHKS, CDR2 YYEKEE (reference sequence). The CDR3 loop spans 14 amino acids. V was clipped by 4 bases and J by 3 bases, with 11 bases between them.

The V and J genes are TRBV5-1 and TRBJ1-1, with D possibly matching TRBD1 (6 bases). V dropped 4 bases and J dropped 0 bases, with 10 bases sitting between them. The germline V gene encodes CDR1 SGHRS and CDR2 YFSETQ. The CDR3 loop spans 14 amino acids. The CDR3 DNA is TGCGCCAGCAGCAAGGACAGCCTGAACACTGAAGCTTTCTTT. It codes for CASSKDSLNTEAFF.